The 3 T cell receptor beta chains below were found in one sample sequenced in a study of blood T cell repertoires in COVID-19. Sequenced by immunoSEQ multiplex PCR; TCRdb stores in-frame clones only, minus some. In the table there are approximately 100,000 clones, roughly 84% of which are singletons. Sequencing was done on a sample of peripheral blood. These receptors came from a woman aged 45-59 years with acute or convalescent COVID-19.

J is TRBJ1-1 and V is TRBV7-9, with D possibly matching TRBD1 (5 bases). The germline V and J ends were trimmed by 5 bases and 6 bases, with 16 bases remaining between them. CDR3 size: 14 residues. CDR1 is SEHNR, CDR2 FQNEAQ, per germline (reference sequence). The CDR3 region has the DNA TGTGCCAGCAGCCCCAACGGGGGGTCAGCTGAAGCTTTCTTT. Translated: CASSPNGGSAEAFF.

This chain connects TRBV19 to TRBJ1-5, with D maybe TRBD1 (5 bases). With 6 bases removed from V and 0 bases from J, the gap between germline ends came to 6 bases. Germline lookup yields CDR1 LNHDA and CDR2 SQIVND (reference sequence). This CDR3 region has 13 residues. The CDR3 reads CASSTGSNQPQHF. The CDR3, as DNA: TGTGCCAGTAGCACAGGTAGCAATCAGCCCCAGCATTTT.

This rearrangement joins TRBV18 to TRBJ2-5; D unclear. Germline values: CDR1 KGHSH, CDR2 LQKENI. Trimming left V 3 bases short and J 5 bases short, with 19 bases between. CDR3 length: 16 amino acids. Written as DNA, the CDR3 is TGTGCCAGCTCACCCCAGGTGGTATCAAATGGGGAGACCCAGTACTTC. Residues: CASSPQVVSNGETQYF.